Listed below are T cell receptor beta chains from one sample, sequenced in a study of T-cell memory formation after mild COVID-19. One entry per CDR3 protein, called by TCRdb with MiXCR from the 5' RACE reads. The sample has about 140,000 distinct CDR3 sequences; approximately 26% are singletons. The specimen sequenced was PBMCs or a T cell subset sorted from them (not recorded which). Receptor source: an adult woman who had mild COVID-19 (a few samples of this study predate the infection). Cell type and time point are not known. The CDR3 runs from the conserved cysteine through the conserved F or W. The order of the fields is V gene, J gene, D gene, clone size, CDR3 length, CDR3 DNA, CDR3 protein. The D gene is left open where the match is weak. A row's size may be missing; if present it is once, few, many or a size class.

>TRBV29-1|TRBJ2-3|NA|NA|11
TGCAGCGTTGTCCTTTTAGATACGCAGTATTTT
CSVVLLDTQYF
>TRBV7-9|TRBJ2-2|NA|few|14
TGTGCCAGCAGCTCCCGGACTTACACCGGGGAGCTGTTTTTT
CASSSRTYTGELFF
>TRBV4-3|TRBJ2-6|NA|NA|18
TGCGCCAGCAGCCAAGATCCCAATTGGGGAGCTGGGGCCAACGTCCTGACTTTC
CASSQDPNWGAGANVLTF
>TRBV4-1|TRBJ2-2|TRBD1|few|17
TGCGCCAGCAGCCAGATAAACAGGGGTACGAACACCGGGGAGCTGTTTTTT
CASSQINRGTNTGELFF
>TRBV6-1|TRBJ2-1|NA|few|12
TGTGCCAGCACCAGCTACTACAATGAGCAGTTCTTC
CASTSYYNEQFF
>TRBV13|TRBJ1-6|NA|NA|14
TGTGCCAGCAGCTTAGGGGACGGTAATTCACCCCTCCACTTT
CASSLGDGNSPLHF
>TRBV7-6|TRBJ2-2|NA|NA|17
TGTGCCAGCAGCTTAAGCCACCGGGGGGCTCCAACCGGGGAGCTGTTTTTT
CASSLSHRGAPTGELFF
>TRBV4-3|TRBJ1-2|NA|NA|13
TGCGCCAGCAGCCGAACCGGACAGTCCGGCTACACCTTC
CASSRTGQSGYTF
>TRBV5-6|TRBJ1-1|NA|NA|13
TGTGCCAGCAGCTTGACAGGGCACACTGAAGCTTTCTTT
CASSLTGHTEAFF
>TRBV11-2|TRBJ2-5|NA|few|15
TGTGCCAGCAGCTCAGGGAGACGTATTGGGGAGACCCAGTACTTC
CASSSGRRIGETQYF
>TRBV6-5|TRBJ2-3|TRBD2|NA|15
TGTGCCAGCAGTACCGGGGGGGGCCCCGCAGATACGCAGTATTTT
CASSTGGGPADTQYF
>TRBV24-1|TRBJ2-3|NA|NA|13
TGTGCCAGTTCGTGGGGGGCCACAGATACGCAGTATTTT
CASSWGATDTQYF
>TRBV6-5|TRBJ2-2|TRBD2|NA|18
TGTGCCAGCAGTTACCTGGGACTAGCGGGAGGGTACACCGGGGAGCTGTTTTTT
CASSYLGLAGGYTGELFF
>TRBV12-3/TRBV12-4|TRBJ1-2|NA|few|12
TGTGCCAGCATCACCCAGGGAGGAGGCTACACCTTC
CASITQGGGYTF
>TRBV29-1|TRBJ2-1|TRBD2|NA|13
TGCAGGGTCATAGCGGGGGGTTACAATGAGCAGTTCTTC
CRVIAGGYNEQFF
>TRBV30|TRBJ2-1|TRBD2|NA|15
TGTGCCTGGAGTGTACTAGCGGGAGGGCCGAATGAGCAGTTCTTC
CAWSVLAGGPNEQFF
>TRBV11-2|TRBJ2-1|NA|NA|12
TGTGCCAGCAGCCCCGGCCACAGTGAGCAGTTCTTC
CASSPGHSEQFF
>TRBV5-1|TRBJ1-2|TRBD1|NA|16
TGCGCCAGCAGCTTCGAACAGGGGGGGCATAACTATGGCTACACCTTC
CASSFEQGGHNYGYTF
>TRBV6-5|TRBJ1-4|NA|few|14
TGTGCCAGCAGTTACGAGGGGAGTTGGGAAAAACTGTTTTTT
CASSYEGSWEKLFF
>TRBV12-3/TRBV12-4|TRBJ1-4|NA|few|13
TGTGCCAGCAGTTTTCCCAGGGTGGAAAAACTGTTTTTT
CASSFPRVEKLFF
>TRBV2|TRBJ1-2|NA|few|11
TGTGCCAGCAGTGTTCAGGGACGGTACACCTTC
CASSVQGRYTF
>TRBV6-5|TRBJ2-2|TRBD2|NA|16
TGTGCCAGCAGCCTAGCGGGAGGCACGTACACCGGGGAGCTGTTTTTT
CASSLAGGTYTGELFF
>TRBV7-9|TRBJ1-2|NA|few|14
TGTGCCAGCAGCTTCGCCGACAGGTCTTACGGCTACACCTTC
CASSFADRSYGYTF
>TRBV7-9|TRBJ2-1|TRBD1|few|15
TGTGCCAGCAGCACGACAGGGAGCTCCTACAATGAGCAGTTCTTC
CASSTTGSSYNEQFF
>TRBV7-9|TRBJ1-3|NA|NA|15
TGTGCCAGCAGCCCTGGGGTGGGCTCTGGAAACACCATATATTTT
CASSPGVGSGNTIYF
>TRBV21-1|TRBJ2-5|NA|NA|16
TGTGCCAGTGAGCAACCCTTTCCGGGACTACAAGAGACCCAGTACTTC
CASEQPFPGLQETQYF